This T cell receptor beta chain originates from a study of blood T cell repertoires in COVID-19. Whole-study context: Acute and convalescent COVID-19 specimens originated in the United States, Italy and Spain. The analysed material was cDNA or gDNA that came from T cells, B-cell-depleted T cells, or PBMCs.

This CDR3 has 13 amino acids. J was trimmed by 11 bases and V by 5 bases; bases with no gene match: 9. The protocol was immunoSEQ multiplex PCR, while the TCRdb copy is restricted to in-frame clones and leaves out a portion. The sample contains some 140,000 clones, 91% of which appear only once. The gene calls are TRBV12-3 or TRBV12-4 and TRBJ1-1, with 9 bases that match TRBD1. Sequences were obtained from peripheral blood. This clonotype was sampled from a man between 45 and 60 years old with acute or convalescent COVID-19. This CDR3 reads CASSKNRGLVAFF. CDR3 bases: TGTGCCAGCAGTAAAAACAGGGGGCTGGTCGCTTTCTTT.